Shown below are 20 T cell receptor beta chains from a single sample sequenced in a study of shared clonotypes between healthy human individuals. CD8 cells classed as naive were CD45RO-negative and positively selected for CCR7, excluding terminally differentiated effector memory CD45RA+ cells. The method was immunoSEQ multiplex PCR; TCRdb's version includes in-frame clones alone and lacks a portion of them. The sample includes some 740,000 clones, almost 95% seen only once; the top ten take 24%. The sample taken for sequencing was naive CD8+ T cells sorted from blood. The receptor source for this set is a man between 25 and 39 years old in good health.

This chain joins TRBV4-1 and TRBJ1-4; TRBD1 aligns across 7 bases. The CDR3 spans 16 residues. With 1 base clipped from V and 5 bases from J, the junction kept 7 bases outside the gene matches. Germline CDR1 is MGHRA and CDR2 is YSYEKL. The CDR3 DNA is TGCGCCAGCAGCCAAGCCTTGGGACAGCCAAATGAAAAACTGTTTTTT. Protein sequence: CASSQALGQPNEKLFF.

The CDR3 DNA is TGTGCCAGCATAGGGGGACAGGGATGGGGCTACACCTTC. Its translation: CASIGGQGWGYTF. This sequence joins TRBV6-5 and TRBJ1-2, with TRBD1 identical over 9 bases. Germline assignment: CDR1 MNHEY and CDR2 SVGAGI. This CDR3 spans 13 amino acids. V gave up 7 bases and J gave up 8 bases; unmatched junction bases: 8.

DNA for the CDR3: TGTGCCAGCAGTTTAGAAAGACAAGCTATCCAAGAGACCCAGTACTTC. Translation: CASSLERQAIQETQYF. The V and J genes are TRBV28 and TRBJ2-5; no clear D gene. The CDR3 length is 16 residues. Germline CDR1 and CDR2: MDHEN and SYDVKM. V lost 2 bases and J 1 base, leaving 14 bases between the germline ends.

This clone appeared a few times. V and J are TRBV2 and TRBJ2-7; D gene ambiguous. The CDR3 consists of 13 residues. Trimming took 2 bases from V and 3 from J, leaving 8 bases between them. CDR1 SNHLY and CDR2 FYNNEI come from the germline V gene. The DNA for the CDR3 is TGTGCCAGCAGTGAAACCCAGGACTACGAGCAGTACTTC. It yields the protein CASSETQDYEQYF.

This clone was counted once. CDR3: CASSLTGGQVIGPEAFF. CDR3 nucleotides: TGCGCCAGCAGCTTGACCGGGGGCCAGGTAATCGGGCCTGAAGCTTTCTTT. J is TRBJ1-1 and V is TRBV5-1; D perhaps matches TRBD1 (6 bases). Trimming removed 1 base from V and 6 bases from J, with 22 bases in between. Germline-derived CDR1 and CDR2 are SGHRS and YFSETQ. The CDR3 is 17 residues long.

The CDR3 DNA reads as TGTGCCAGCAGCTCGAATATGTATGAGCAGTTCTTC. As protein: CASSSNMYEQFF. The chain joins TRBV11-2 to TRBJ2-1; D not certain. Germline CDR1 is SGHAT and CDR2 is FQNNGV. Trimming removed 4 bases at V and 8 bases at J, with 9 bases between. The CDR3 spans 12 residues. The whole variable domain, filled in from reference TRBV11-2 and TRBJ2-1, reads EAGVAQSPRYKIIEKRQSVAFWCNPISGHATLYWYQQILGQGPKLLIQFQNNGVVDDSQLPKDRFSAERLKGVDSTLKIQPAKLEDSAVYLCASSSNMYEQFFGPGTRLTVL.

The CDR3 sequence is CASSFEGVGTGELFF. CDR3 bases: TGTGCCAGCAGCTTTGAGGGGGTGGGCACCGGGGAGCTGTTTTTT. The chain is built from TRBV5-4 and TRBJ2-2, with TRBD1 as a possible D gene (6 bases). The CDR3 length is 15 residues. V lost 2 bases, J lost 4 bases, and 12 bases lay in between. Germline CDR1 is SGHNT and CDR2 is YYREEE (reference sequence).

The CDR3 region is CASSYEAGSYNEQFF. The CDR3 DNA is TGTGCCAGCAGTTATGAGGCGGGTTCCTACAATGAGCAGTTCTTC. The V call is TRBV6-6, the J call TRBJ2-1; possibly TRBD2 for D (5 bases). CDR1 and CDR2 (germline): MNHNY, SVGAGI (reference sequence). CDR3 length equals 15 residues. The ends were cut back, 3 bases at V and 1 base at J, with 10 bases in the middle.

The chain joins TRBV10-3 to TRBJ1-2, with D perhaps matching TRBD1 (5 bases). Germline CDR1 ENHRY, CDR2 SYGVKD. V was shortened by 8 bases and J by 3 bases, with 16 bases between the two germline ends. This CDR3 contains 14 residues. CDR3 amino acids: CAIGTGVDYYGYTF. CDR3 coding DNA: TGTGCCATCGGGACCGGGGTAGACTACTATGGCTACACCTTC.

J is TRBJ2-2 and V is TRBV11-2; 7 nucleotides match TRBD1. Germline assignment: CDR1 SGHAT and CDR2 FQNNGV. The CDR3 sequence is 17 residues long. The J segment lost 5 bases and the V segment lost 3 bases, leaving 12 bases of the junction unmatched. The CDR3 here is CASSFLTGTDSTGELFF. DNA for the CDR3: TGTGCCAGCAGCTTCCTTACCGGGACAGACAGTACCGGGGAGCTGTTTTTT.

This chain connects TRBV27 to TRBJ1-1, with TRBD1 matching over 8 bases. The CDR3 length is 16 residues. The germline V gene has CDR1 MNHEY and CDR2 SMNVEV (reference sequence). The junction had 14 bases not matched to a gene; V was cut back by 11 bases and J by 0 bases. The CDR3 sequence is CAPQRQQGDMNTEAFF. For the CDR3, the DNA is TGTGCCCCCCAAAGACAACAGGGGGACATGAACACTGAAGCTTTCTTT.

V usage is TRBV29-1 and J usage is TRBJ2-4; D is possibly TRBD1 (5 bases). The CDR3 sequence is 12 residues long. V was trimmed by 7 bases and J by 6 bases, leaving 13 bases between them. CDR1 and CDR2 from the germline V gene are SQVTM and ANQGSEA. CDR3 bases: TGCAGCGCTGCCCCGGACACAAACATTCAGTACTTC. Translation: CSAAPDTNIQYF.

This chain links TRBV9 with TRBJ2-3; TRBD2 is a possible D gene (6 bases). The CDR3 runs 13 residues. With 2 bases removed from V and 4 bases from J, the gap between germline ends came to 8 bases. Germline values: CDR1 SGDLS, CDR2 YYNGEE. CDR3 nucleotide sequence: TGTGCCAGCAGCGTGTGGGACTCAGATACGCAGTATTTT. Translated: CASSVWDSDTQYF.

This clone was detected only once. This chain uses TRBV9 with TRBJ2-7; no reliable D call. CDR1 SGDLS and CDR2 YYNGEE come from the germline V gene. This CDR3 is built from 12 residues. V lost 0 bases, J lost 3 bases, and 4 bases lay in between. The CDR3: CASSVVGYEQYF. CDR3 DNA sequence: TGTGCCAGCAGCGTAGTTGGCTACGAGCAGTACTTC.

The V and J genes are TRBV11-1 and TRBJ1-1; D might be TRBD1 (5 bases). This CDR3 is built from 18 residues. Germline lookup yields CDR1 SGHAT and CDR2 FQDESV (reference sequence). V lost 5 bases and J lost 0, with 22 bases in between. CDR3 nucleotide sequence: TGTGCCAGCAGCCCCGCGGCCGGAGGTGGGGCAATGAACACTGAAGCTTTCTTT. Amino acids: CASSPAAGGGAMNTEAFF.

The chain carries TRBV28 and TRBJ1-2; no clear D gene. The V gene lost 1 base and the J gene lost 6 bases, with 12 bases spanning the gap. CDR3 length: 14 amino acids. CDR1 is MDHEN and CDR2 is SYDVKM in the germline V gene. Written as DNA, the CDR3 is TGTGCCAGCAGTTTATTTCGCACCGAAAATGGCTACACCTTC. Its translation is CASSLFRTENGYTF.

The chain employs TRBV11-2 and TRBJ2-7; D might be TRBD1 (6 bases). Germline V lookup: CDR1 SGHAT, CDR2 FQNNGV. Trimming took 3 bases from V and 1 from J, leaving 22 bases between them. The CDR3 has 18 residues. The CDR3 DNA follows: TGTGCCAGCAGCTTGTCACTTTCACCAGGGGCCAAATCCTACGAGCAGTACTTC. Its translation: CASSLSLSPGAKSYEQYF.

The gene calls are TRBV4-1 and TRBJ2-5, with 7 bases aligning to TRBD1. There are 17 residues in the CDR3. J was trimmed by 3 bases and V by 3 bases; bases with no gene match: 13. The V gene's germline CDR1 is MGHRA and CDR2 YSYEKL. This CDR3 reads CASSHVPARDSKETQYF. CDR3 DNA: TGCGCCAGCAGCCACGTCCCCGCCCGGGACAGTAAAGAGACCCAGTACTTC.

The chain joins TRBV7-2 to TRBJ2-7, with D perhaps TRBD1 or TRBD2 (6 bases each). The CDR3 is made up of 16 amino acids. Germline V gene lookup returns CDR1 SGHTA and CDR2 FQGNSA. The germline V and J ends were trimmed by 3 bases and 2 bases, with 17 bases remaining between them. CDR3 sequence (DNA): TGTGCCAGCAGCTTCCCGAGGGGGGCAGCGGCCTACGAGCAGTACTTC. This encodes CASSFPRGAAAYEQYF. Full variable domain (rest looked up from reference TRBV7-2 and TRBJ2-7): GAGVSQSPSNKVTEKGKDVELRCDPISGHTALYWYRQSLGQGLEFLIYFQGNSAPDKSGLPSDRFSAERTGGSVSTLTIQRTQQEDSAVYLCASSFPRGAAAYEQYFGPGTRLTVT.

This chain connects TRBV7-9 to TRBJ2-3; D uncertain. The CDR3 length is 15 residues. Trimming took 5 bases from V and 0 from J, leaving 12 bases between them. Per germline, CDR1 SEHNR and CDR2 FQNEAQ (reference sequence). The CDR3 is CASSLTSPSTDTQYF. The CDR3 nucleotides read TGTGCCAGCAGCCTGACATCCCCTAGCACAGATACGCAGTATTTT.